These 15 T cell receptor beta chains were all obtained from the same sample, sequenced in a study of control samples from healthy donors and cancer patients. This table comes from immunoSEQ multiplex PCR, and its TCRdb copy is limited to in-frame clones, with some not included. The repertoire holds 96,000 or so clones, with approximately 93% as singletons. Sequenced sample: blood. The receptors derive from a man aged 18 to 29 in good health.

The chain has TRBV4-3 and TRBJ1-2; D not certain. The CDR3 totals 17 residues. Germline-derived CDR1 and CDR2 are LGHNA and YSLEER. V lost 0 bases and J lost 5, with 19 bases in between. The CDR3 loop reads CASSQDVAGSLGYGYTF. The CDR3 DNA follows: TGCGCCAGCAGCCAAGATGTGGCGGGGAGTCTTGGTTATGGCTACACCTTC.

V gene TRBV5-5 combines with J gene TRBJ2-7; D is unresolved. V lost 4 bases and J 0 bases, leaving 11 bases between the germline ends. This CDR3 comprises 14 residues. Germline V gene sequence: CDR1 SGHKS, CDR2 YYEKEE (reference sequence). The CDR3: CASSHQTDSYEQYF. CDR3 in DNA: TGTGCCAGCAGCCACCAGACGGACTCCTACGAGCAGTACTTC.

The chain uses TRBV4-2 and TRBJ1-1; tentatively, D is TRBD1 (5 bases). The germline V gene has CDR1 LGHNA and CDR2 YNFKEQ. The CDR3 runs to 14 residues. V was shortened by 1 base and J by 3 bases, with 9 bases between the two germline ends. For the CDR3, the DNA is TGTGCCAGCAGCCAAGCAGGGATCGACACTGAAGCTTTCTTT. This encodes CASSQAGIDTEAFF.

The chain couples TRBV19 to TRBJ2-1, with a tentative D call TRBD2 (6 bases). The CDR3 contains 15 residues. CDR1 and CDR2 (germline): LNHDA, SQIVND (reference sequence). The V and J ends lost 7 bases and 5 bases respectively, with 18 bases between them. The CDR3 nucleotides are TGTGCCAGTACAATAAGAGGGCGGGAAGACAATGAGCAGTTCTTC. This encodes CASTIRGREDNEQFF.

Concerning this clone: An end of the junction differs from the germline gene, which may be a read error. V usage is TRBV12-3 or TRBV12-4 and J usage is TRBJ1-5; 7 positions agree with TRBD1. The CDR3 runs to 13 residues. Written as DNA, the CDR3 is TGTGCCAACAGTGACAGGGTCGATCAGCCCCAGCATTTT. This encodes CANSDRVDQPQHF.

The V and J genes are TRBV7-9 and TRBJ1-1; the match to TRBD1 covers 7 bases. In germline, CDR1 is SEHNR, CDR2 FQNEAQ (reference sequence). V trimming: 11 bases; J trimming: 6 bases; junction bases outside the gene matches: 9. There are 12 residues in the CDR3. In DNA form, the CDR3 reads TGTGCCGGAGACAGGGCGCCGTCTGAAGCTTTCTTT. This gives the protein CAGDRAPSEAFF.

This clone was picked up one time. The J gene is TRBJ2-1, the V gene TRBV6-4; TRBD2 is a possible D gene (5 bases). The CDR3 is made up of 13 amino acids. The V end was cut by 5 bases, the J end by 4 bases, with 9 bases between. Germline CDR1 reads MRHNA; CDR2 reads SNTAGT. CDR3 sequence (DNA): TGTGCCAGCAGTACATCGGGGTACAATGAGCAGTTCTTC. This translates into CASSTSGYNEQFF.

This chain joins TRBV30 and TRBJ1-1, with a weak D call TRBD1 (5 bases). The V gene's germline CDR1 is GTSNPN and CDR2 SVGIG (reference sequence). V lost 5 bases and J lost 4, with 17 bases in between. The CDR3 contains 14 residues. The DNA of the CDR3 is TGTGCCTGGGGTGACGATGAGGGGTTCACTGAAGCTTTCTTT. Translated: CAWGDDEGFTEAFF.

The V call is TRBV11-2, the J call TRBJ2-5, with no clear D. The CDR3 length is 15 residues. The V and J ends lost 3 bases and 5 bases respectively, with 16 bases between them. Germline loops: CDR1 SGHAT, CDR2 FQNNGV. Here the CDR3 reads CASSLMTGIRETQYF. The CDR3, as DNA: TGTGCCAGCAGCTTGATGACTGGTATTAGGGAGACCCAGTACTTC.

CDR3 sequence: CASSLAGGPDEQYF. The CDR3 bases are TGTGCCAGCAGCCTAGCGGGAGGGCCCGACGAGCAGTACTTC. This sequence joins TRBV6-4 and TRBJ2-7, with 12 nucleotides matching TRBD2. The CDR3 spans 14 residues. V lost 6 bases and J lost 5; bases outside the gene matches: 5. The germline gives CDR1 MRHNA, CDR2 SNTAGT.

This chain uses TRBV18 with TRBJ2-4; 9 bases are shared with TRBD1. CDR3 length: 16 amino acids. J lost 4 bases, V lost 3 bases, and 7 bases had no gene match. Germline V gene data show CDR1 as KGHSH and CDR2 as LQKENI. CDR3 nucleotide sequence: TGTGCCAGCTCACCGGGAACAGGGGGCGCAAAAAACATTCAGTACTTC. As protein: CASSPGTGGAKNIQYF.

This chain connects TRBV29-1 to TRBJ2-1; 8 bases line up with TRBD2. CDR1 is SQVTM and CDR2 is ANQGSEA in the germline V gene. Losses at the gene ends were 6 bases for V and 6 bases for J; bases not matched to a gene: 7. The CDR3 runs 13 residues. The CDR3 DNA is TGCAGCGTCCTGGCGGGAGGTCGCAATGAGCAGTTCTTC. This gives the protein CSVLAGGRNEQFF.

The V and J genes are TRBV3-1 (or the pseudogene TRBV3-2) and TRBJ1-6; tentatively, D is TRBD1 (6 bases). This CDR3 contains 13 residues. V lost 8 bases, J lost 9 bases, and 14 bases lay in between. Per germline, CDR1 LGHDT and CDR2 YNNKEL (reference sequence). The CDR3 is CASSREGGSPLHF. The CDR3 region has the DNA TGTGCCAGCTCCCGCGAGGGGGGTTCACCCCTCCACTTT.

This chain uses TRBV19 with TRBJ2-7; TRBD2 aligns across 11 bases. V dropped 4 bases and J dropped 4; count of bases not matched to a gene: 6. Germline CDR1 reads LNHDA; CDR2 reads SQIVND (reference sequence). This CDR3 is 15 amino acids long. Here the CDR3 DNA reads TGTGCCAGTAGTACTACTAGCGGGGGCTTTTACGAGCAGTACTTC. Its protein product is CASSTTSGGFYEQYF.

A few counts support this clone. The chain recombines TRBV5-4 with TRBJ2-1; D might be TRBD2 (6 bases). Germline-derived CDR1 and CDR2 are SGHNT and YYREEE (reference sequence). The length of the CDR3 is 15 residues. Trimming shortened V by 2 bases and J by 5 bases, and 14 bases separated the two germline ends. The CDR3 region is CASSLAGTSDNEQFF. For the CDR3, the DNA is TGTGCCAGCAGCTTAGCCGGGACTTCAGACAATGAGCAGTTCTTC.